This TCR beta chain was documented in a study of OX40 agonist ivuxolimab in advanced cancers. The study's findings and limits: Among the lowest peripheral clonal expansion occurred in 0.1-3.0 mg/kg partial responders.

Comments on this clone: The antigen is not known.

The junction had 13 bases not matched to a gene; V was cut back by 0 bases and J by 0 bases. This CDR3 contains 19 residues. Using immunoSEQ multiplex PCR, the repertoire was profiled, and TCRdb retains in-frame clones only, with some absent. In the table there are around 67,000 clones, around nine tenths of which are singletons. Sequencing used CD4+ or CD8+ T cells sorted from blood, obtained in a trial of the OX40 agonist ivuxolimab. This rearrangement joins TRBV5-3 to TRBJ2-5, with TRBD2 matching over 8 bases. TRBV5-3 is placed among ORFs of uncertain function. The receptor was derived from an adult with an advanced solid tumor such as melanoma, head and neck, liver or kidney cancer. The CDR3 spells CARSLGLAGLIIYQETQYF. DNA of the CDR3: TGTGCCAGAAGCTTGGGGCTAGCGGGCCTTATTATTTACCAAGAGACCCAGTACTTC.